This T cell receptor beta chain derives from a study of T-cell memory formation after mild COVID-19. Whole-study results and caveats: Day 15 to 85 contractors were CD4/CD8 balanced; later expanders leaned CD4+. Memory from before infection featured some responding clones, which suggests cross-reactive memory joined.

MiXCR was run by TCRdb on the 5' RACE reads, yielding one entry per CDR3 protein. The sample lists 200,000 to 300,000 distinct CDR3 sequences; over 15% were seen once. Points on this clonotype: The antigen is undetermined.

The CDR3 loop spans 12 amino acids. Per the germline V gene, CDR1 is DFQATT and CDR2 is SNEGSKA (reference sequence). The V and J genes are TRBV20-1 and TRBJ1-4; possible D gene TRBD1, 6 bases. Source material: PBMCs or a T cell subset sorted from them (not recorded which). The clonotype comes from a man between 18 and 35 years old who had mild COVID-19 (a few samples of this study predate the infection). Cell type and time point are not known. The CDR3 here is CSAGVSNEKLFF. CDR3 sequence (DNA): TGCAGCGCAGGGGTGTCTAATGAAAAACTGTTTTTT.